This TCR beta chain is from a study of identical twins. This clonotype was detected ten times or more. Its antigen is undetermined. TCRdb used MiXCR to reprocess the 5' RACE reads, holding one entry per CDR3 protein. Of about 570,000 distinct CDR3 sequences in the sample, more than 9% are singletons; the top ten hold 2.5% to 3.5%. Study-level points and caveats: Analyses of zero insertions could be partly confounded by invariant MAIT and iNKT cells.

The CDR3 loop spans 13 amino acids. V lost 5 bases and J lost 5, with 12 bases in between. Germline-derived CDR1 and CDR2 are MNHEY and SVGEGT. These data were likewise used in another study, on yellow fever vaccine responses in identical twins.

Source material: PBMCs. The chain uses TRBV6-2 or TRBV6-3 and TRBJ1-1; D is possibly TRBD1 (6 bases). The receptor comes from a woman aged 18-29 years in good health. For the CDR3, the DNA is TGTGCCAGCAGTCCGGGGACATATACTGAAGCTTTCTTT. It is translated as CASSPGTYTEAFF.